This T cell receptor beta chain comes out of a study of regulatory T cells in long-lasting Graves disease. Findings and limits, study-wide: It was in persistent disease that TRBV28, TRBJ1-2 and TRBJ2-5 were favored. Possibly, accuracy suffered from the small sample size.

Turning to this clonotype: The antigen remains undetermined.

The CDR3 is made up of 14 amino acids. Germline V gives CDR1 LNHDA, CDR2 SQIVND (reference sequence). J lost 11 bases, V lost 10 bases, and 12 bases had no gene match. Construction of the TCR beta libraries employed iRepertoire HTBI primers in conjunction with Arm-PCR of CDR3 regions. TCRdb passed the multiplex PCR reads through MiXCR, listing each CDR3 protein once. The table has some 350,000 distinct CDR3 sequences, under 20% seen once. The time point was: newly diagnosed GD, antithyroid drugs for less than 3 months. The TCR library was made from RNA that had been extracted from PBMCs in TRIzol. The sample also formed part of further work on T cells in Graves' hyperthyroidism and ophthalmopathy. From that report: No ophthalmopathy progression within 18 months constituted stable Graves' hyperthyroidism. TCR CDR3 underwent first-round RT-PCR with the HTBI primer set.

The specimen comprised peripheral blood mononuclear cells (PBMCs), sampled at new diagnosis, from a patient treated with antithyroid drugs. This chain joins TRBV19 and TRBJ2-1, with 12 positions matching TRBD2. The sequence derives from a woman aged 18-29 years with Graves disease. DNA for the CDR3: TGTGCCACCGCGACTAGCGGGAGAGGACAGAAGCAGTTCTTC. Residues: CATATSGRGQKQFF. Together with reference TRBV19 and TRBJ2-1, the CDR3 gives the full variable domain: DGGITQSPKYLFRKEGQNVTLSCEQNLNHDAMYWYRQDPGQGLRLIYYSQIVNDFQKGDIAEGYSVSREKKESFPLTVTSAQKNPTAFYLCATATSGRGQKQFFGPGTRLTVL.